This T cell receptor beta chain was obtained from a study of blood T cell repertoires in COVID-19. The wider study: Whether acute or convalescent, the COVID-19 samples came from the United States, Italy and Spain.

Germline values: CDR1 ENHRY, CDR2 SYGVKD. V was cut by 0 bases and J by 2 bases, with 11 bases left in between. This CDR3 spans 16 amino acids. Sequenced by immunoSEQ multiplex PCR; TCRdb stores in-frame clones only, minus some. The sample contains about 230,000 clones, approximately 80% of which appear only once. The origin of this receptor is a man aged 35 to 55 with acute or convalescent COVID-19. The chain couples TRBV10-3 to TRBJ2-1; weak D call: TRBD2 (5 bases). The sequenced sample was peripheral blood. CDR3 bases: TGTGCCATCAGTGAGTCGGAGGCAAGCGCCTACAATGAGCAGTTCTTC. Protein: CAISESEASAYNEQFF.